The 22 T cell receptor beta chains reported below all come from one sample, sequenced in a study of Ad26.COV2.S vaccination and SARS-CoV-2 variants. The table came from immunoSEQ multiplex PCR; TCRdb's copy has only in-frame clones and leaves some out. The repertoire holds 380,000 or so clones, with around four fifths as singletons. Treatment here: around 19 received Ad26.COV2.S at low or high dose, single or two shots; roughly five received placebo; per-sample allocation not given. On day 63 after the first injection, vaccine and placebo recipients gave samples. Sequences were derived from peripheral blood, sampled in a trial of Ad26.COV2.S vaccine versus placebo. These receptors all stem from a person between 18 and 65 years old who received the Ad26.COV2.S COVID-19 vaccine or a placebo.

This clone came up a few times. The chain uses TRBV27 and TRBJ1-2, with D possibly being TRBD1 (5 bases). CDR3 size: 14 residues. V shed 3 bases and J shed 7 bases, with 15 bases lying between them. Germline-derived CDR1 and CDR2 are MNHEY and SMNVEV (reference sequence). In nucleotides, the CDR3 is TGTGCCAGCAGTTTGATAAACGGGGCGGGTGGCTACACCTTC. Protein product: CASSLINGAGGYTF.

The rearrangement links TRBV2 to TRBJ1-1; D gene uncertain. Deletions cut 3 bases from V and 10 bases from J, with 15 bases between. Germline CDR1 and CDR2: SNHLY and FYNNEI. This CDR3 has 13 amino acids. This chain's CDR3 is CASSDGNGAVAFF. The CDR3 region has the DNA TGTGCCAGCAGTGATGGTAACGGCGCAGTAGCTTTCTTT.

In DNA form, the CDR3 reads TGCAGTGCTAGTTCAGTTGGCGGGAAGAACACCGGGGAGCTGTTTTTT. The encoded protein is CSASSVGGKNTGELFF. The chain has TRBV20-1 and TRBJ2-2; D is possibly TRBD2 (6 bases). The germline gives CDR1 DFQATT, CDR2 SNEGSKA (reference sequence). V lost 3 bases and J lost 1, with 15 bases in between. The CDR3 consists of 16 residues.

The gene calls are TRBV7-2 and TRBJ2-5; D possibly uses TRBD1 or TRBD2 (6 bases each). In germline, CDR1 is SGHTA, CDR2 FQGNSA. Trimming cost V 3 bases and J 0 bases, with 11 bases left between them. There are 15 residues in the CDR3. DNA of the CDR3: TGTGCCAGCAGCTTCCGGGGGCTCCACCAAGAGACCCAGTACTTC. This sequence encodes CASSFRGLHQETQYF.

Points on this clone: Other DNA sequences in the same sample also yield this CDR3. The chain carries TRBV5-1 and TRBJ1-2; 8 positions agree with TRBD1. The V gene's germline CDR1 is SGHRS and CDR2 YFSETQ. V shed 4 bases, J shed 4 bases, and the junction held 3 bases outside the gene matches. The CDR3 covers 13 residues. Here the CDR3 DNA reads TGCGCCAGCAGCCCAGGGACAGGCTATGGCTACACCTTC. This codes for CASSPGTGYGYTF.

The chain carries TRBV6-2 or TRBV6-3 and TRBJ2-1, with D maybe TRBD2 (6 bases). The CDR3 sequence is 16 residues long. V lost 4 bases and J lost 2, with 15 bases in between. The germline V gene has CDR1 MNHEY and CDR2 SVGEGT. The chain's CDR3 is CASSSPLAGTYNEQFF. CDR3 DNA sequence: TGTGCCAGCAGTTCCCCCCTGGCGGGGACCTACAATGAGCAGTTCTTC.

The chain is built from TRBV7-9 and TRBJ2-1; TRBD1 agrees at 7 bases. This CDR3 contains 17 residues. After removal of 5 bases from V and 4 bases from J, the junction contained 14 bases not matched to a gene. Germline assignment: CDR1 SEHNR and CDR2 FQNEAQ (reference sequence). The CDR3 reads CASSASRPGQRYNEQFF. In DNA, the CDR3 is TGTGCCAGCAGCGCCTCACGACCGGGACAGAGGTACAATGAGCAGTTCTTC.

V and J are TRBV5-1 and TRBJ2-7, with D possibly called TRBD1 or TRBD2 (6 bases each). V was clipped by 4 bases and J by 3 bases, with 14 bases between them. This CDR3 is built from 14 residues. From germline, CDR1 is SGHRS and CDR2 YFSETQ. This CDR3 reads CASSARGVGYEQYF. The DNA for the CDR3 is TGCGCCAGCAGCGCAAGGGGGGTTGGCTACGAGCAGTACTTC. Together with reference TRBV5-1 and TRBJ2-7, the CDR3 gives the full variable domain: KAGVTQTPRYLIKTRGQQVTLSCSPISGHRSVSWYQQTPGQGLQFLFEYFSETQRNKGNFPGRFSGRQFSNSRSEMNVSTLELGDSALYLCASSARGVGYEQYFGPGTRLTVT.

This chain uses TRBV10-3 with TRBJ1-1, with a tentative D call TRBD1 (6 bases). Trimming cost V 7 bases and J 12 bases, with 18 bases left between them. The CDR3 is made up of 12 amino acids. Germline assignment: CDR1 ENHRY and CDR2 SYGVKD. The CDR3 loop is CAITDRQEQSFF. The CDR3 bases are TGTGCCATCACCGACCGACAGGAACAATCTTTCTTT.

This clone turned up a few times. The V call is TRBV7-2, the J call TRBJ1-1; unclear D gene. The CDR3 extends over 13 amino acids. V lost 7 bases and J lost 2, with 11 bases in between. Germline V gene data show CDR1 as SGHTA and CDR2 as FQGNSA. Written as DNA, the CDR3 is TGTGCCAGCACTCACTACAGCAACACTGAAGCTTTCTTT. The encoded protein is CASTHYSNTEAFF.

In its sample, this clone was seen a few times. V gene TRBV10-1 combines with J gene TRBJ1-2, with no clear D. CDR1 and CDR2 (germline): WNHNN, SYGVQD (reference sequence). The V end lost 11 bases, the J end lost 5 bases, and 18 bases lay between the germline ends. The CDR3 spans 13 residues. The CDR3 nucleotides read TGCGCCGGACCGGGCAGAGGGAAGTATGGCTACACCTTC. It encodes CAGPGRGKYGYTF.

The CDR3 sequence: CASSFTTSGVGTQYF. CDR3 sequence (DNA): TGTGCCAGCAGCTTTACGACTAGCGGGGTTGGGACCCAGTACTTC. The V and J genes are TRBV4-2 and TRBJ2-5, with 11 bases identical to TRBD2. The CDR3 contains 15 residues. Germline V gene lookup returns CDR1 LGHNA and CDR2 YNFKEQ. J lost 7 bases, V lost 5 bases, and 9 bases had no gene match.

This chain connects TRBV11-2 to TRBJ1-3; 7 bases agree with TRBD1. This CDR3 has 14 amino acids. V shed 7 bases, J shed 4 bases, and the junction held 7 bases outside the gene matches. Germline V gives CDR1 SGHAT, CDR2 FQNNGV. The CDR3 DNA sequence: TGTGCCAGCAACAGGGGCTTGGTGGGAAACACCATATATTTT. Encoded protein: CASNRGLVGNTIYF.

This chain joins TRBV20-1 and TRBJ1-4; D remains unclear. The CDR3 is made up of 11 amino acids. Trimming stripped 2 bases from V and 8 bases from J, with 6 bases between. Germline loops: CDR1 DFQATT, CDR2 SNEGSKA (reference sequence). This CDR3 is CSARQQEKLFF. The DNA for the CDR3 is TGCAGTGCTAGACAACAGGAAAAACTGTTTTTT.

This CDR3 is CASSLNRETQYF. The DNA of the CDR3 is TGTGCCAGCAGTTTAAATCGAGAGACCCAGTACTTC. The V gene is TRBV12-3 or TRBV12-4, the J gene TRBJ2-5, with D unclear. The V end lost 2 bases, the J end lost 4 bases, and 5 bases lay between the germline ends. The CDR3 spans 12 residues.

V gene TRBV3-1 (or the pseudogene TRBV3-2) combines with J gene TRBJ1-4; TRBD1 matches at 7 bases. V trimming: 2 bases; J trimming: 10 bases; junction bases outside the gene matches: 16. Germline V gene lookup returns CDR1 LGHDT and CDR2 YNNKEL (reference sequence). This CDR3 is built from 17 residues. CDR3 in amino acids: CASSQPGTELPLGKLFF. Written as DNA, the CDR3 is TGTGCCAGCAGCCAACCGGGGACAGAACTACCACTGGGAAAACTGTTTTTT.

This chain links TRBV20-1 with TRBJ1-2, with D possibly being TRBD1 (5 bases). V shed 3 bases and J shed 7 bases, with 15 bases lying between them. The CDR3 totals 13 residues. From germline, CDR1 is DFQATT and CDR2 SNEGSKA (reference sequence). CDR3 nucleotides: TGCAGTGCTAGTTTAGGGGACTCCACTGGCTACACCTTC. It translates to CSASLGDSTGYTF.

This clone was detected once. The rearrangement uses TRBV6-4 and TRBJ2-5; TRBD1 might be the D (6 bases). Trimming removed 4 bases from V and 5 bases from J, with 14 bases in between. The CDR3 is 14 residues long. Germline V CDR1 and CDR2: MRHNA, SNTAGT. CDR3 in amino acids: CASSGYRAGETQYF. The CDR3, as DNA: TGTGCCAGCAGTGGTTACAGGGCAGGGGAGACCCAGTACTTC.

The chain uses TRBV10-2 and TRBJ2-1; 8 bases align to TRBD2. CDR3 length equals 12 residues. The V gene's germline CDR1 is WSHSY and CDR2 SAAADI. V shed 9 bases and J 4 bases; nucleotides not matched to a gene: 2. The CDR3 protein is CASSSGYNEQFF. CDR3 nucleotide sequence: TGCGCCAGTTCTAGCGGGTACAATGAGCAGTTCTTC.

The chain couples TRBV5-6 to TRBJ2-1; 12 bases agree with TRBD2. Germline V lookup: CDR1 SGHDT, CDR2 YYEEEE. V shed 1 base, J shed 4 bases, and the junction held 3 bases outside the gene matches. The CDR3 contains 16 residues. CDR3 coding DNA: TGTGCCAGCAGCTTGACTAGCGGGGGGAGGTACAATGAGCAGTTCTTC. As protein: CASSLTSGGRYNEQFF.

This clone has more than one count but fewer than ten. The V gene is TRBV14, the J gene TRBJ2-2, with 11 bases identical to TRBD2. The V segment lost 1 base and the J segment 3 bases; nucleotides outside the gene matches: 4. Germline CDR1 reads SGHDN; CDR2 reads FVKESK. CDR3 length: 17 amino acids. CDR3 residues: CASSQGALAGDTGELFF. The CDR3 nucleotides are TGTGCCAGCAGCCAAGGTGCACTAGCGGGAGACACCGGGGAGCTGTTTTTT.

This sequence joins TRBV21-1 and TRBJ2-6; TRBD1 is taken as the D call from the table, unchecked against the DNA. TRBV21-1 is noted as a pseudogene. The CDR3 loop spans 16 amino acids. The CDR3: CASSSLPDSGANVLTF. The CDR3 DNA sequence: TGTGCCAGCAGCTCTCTCCCAGACTCTGGGGCCAACGTCCTGACTTTC.